This T cell receptor beta chain appears in the sequencing data of a study of vaccination effects on CD4 cells after COVID-19. General study results and limits: There was only 1 of 255 vaccine-induced clones in healthy vaccinees that cross-reacted with common cold coronaviruses. Researchers reported few convalescent patients and no early post-infection timepoints in the study.

With the ViraFEST assay, the study expanded antigen-specific CD4+ T cells using viral peptide pools, then sequenced them. Culture proceeded for about ten days, and CD4+ T cells were then isolated. This table comes from immunoSEQ multiplex PCR, and its TCRdb copy is limited to in-frame clones, with some not included. The repertoire includes about 7,400 clones, approximately 74% of them detected once, and 10% to 15% sits in the top ten. Remarks on this clone: What it recognizes is unknown.

This TCR derives from a human donor who received a COVID-19 vaccine. This specimen consisted of CD4+ T cells from PBMCs cultured with HCoV-229E spike peptides, obtained before COVID-19 vaccination.

The CDR3 reads CATTTSGGNYEQYF. CDR3 sequence (DNA): TGTGCCACGACGACTAGCGGGGGGAACTACGAGCAGTACTTC. The chain has TRBV6-5 and TRBJ2-7; 13 positions match TRBD2. Germline-derived CDR1 and CDR2 are MNHEY and SVGAGI. The junction had 6 bases not matched to a gene; V was cut back by 10 bases and J by 3 bases. This CDR3 has 14 residues.